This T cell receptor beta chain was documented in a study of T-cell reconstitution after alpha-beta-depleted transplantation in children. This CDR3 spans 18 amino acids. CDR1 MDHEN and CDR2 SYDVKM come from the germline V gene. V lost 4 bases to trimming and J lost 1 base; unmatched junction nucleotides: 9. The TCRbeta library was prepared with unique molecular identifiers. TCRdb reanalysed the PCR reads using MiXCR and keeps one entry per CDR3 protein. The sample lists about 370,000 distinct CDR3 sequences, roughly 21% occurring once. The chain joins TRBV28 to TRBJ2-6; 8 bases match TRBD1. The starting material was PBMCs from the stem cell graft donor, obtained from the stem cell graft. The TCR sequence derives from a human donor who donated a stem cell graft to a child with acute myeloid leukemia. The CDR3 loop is CASSSGGASPSGANVLTF. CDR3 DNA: TGTGCCAGCAGTTCAGGGGGCGCCTCCCCTTCTGGGGCCAACGTCCTGACTTTC.